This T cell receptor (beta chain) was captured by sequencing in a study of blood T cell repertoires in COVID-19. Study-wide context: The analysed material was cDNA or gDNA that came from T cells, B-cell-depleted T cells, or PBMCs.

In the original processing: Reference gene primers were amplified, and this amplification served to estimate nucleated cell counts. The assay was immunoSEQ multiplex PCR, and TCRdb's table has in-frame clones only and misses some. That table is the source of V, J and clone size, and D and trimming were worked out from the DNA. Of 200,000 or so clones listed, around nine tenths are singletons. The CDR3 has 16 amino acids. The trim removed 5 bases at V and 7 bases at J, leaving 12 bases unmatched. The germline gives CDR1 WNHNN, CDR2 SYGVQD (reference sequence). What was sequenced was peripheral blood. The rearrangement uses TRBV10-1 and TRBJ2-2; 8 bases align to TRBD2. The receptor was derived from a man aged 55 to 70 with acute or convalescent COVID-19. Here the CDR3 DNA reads TGCGCCAGCAGTCCTCAATCCGGACTAGCCGTCGGGGAGCTGTTTTTT. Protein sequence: CASSPQSGLAVGELFF.